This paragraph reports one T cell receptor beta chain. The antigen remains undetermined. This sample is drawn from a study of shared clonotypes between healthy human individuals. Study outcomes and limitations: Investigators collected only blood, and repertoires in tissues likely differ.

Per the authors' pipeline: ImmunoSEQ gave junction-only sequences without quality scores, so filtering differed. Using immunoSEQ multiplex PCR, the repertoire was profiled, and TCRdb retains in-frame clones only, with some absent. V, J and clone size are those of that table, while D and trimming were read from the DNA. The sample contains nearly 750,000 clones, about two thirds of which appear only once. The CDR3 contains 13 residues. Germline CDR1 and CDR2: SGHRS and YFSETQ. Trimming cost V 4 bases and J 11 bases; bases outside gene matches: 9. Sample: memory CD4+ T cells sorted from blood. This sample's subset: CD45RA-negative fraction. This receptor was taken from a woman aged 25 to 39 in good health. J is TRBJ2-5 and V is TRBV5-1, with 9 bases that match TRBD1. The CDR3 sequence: CASSPGTGREQYF. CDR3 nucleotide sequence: TGCGCCAGCAGCCCGGGGACAGGGAGGGAGCAGTACTTC.